The rows below give T cell receptor beta chains drawn from one sample of a study of T cell responses to AZD1222 COVID-19 vaccine. Data came from immunoSEQ multiplex PCR; TCRdb stores just in-frame clones and leaves some out. This sample yields tens of thousands of clones, of which 76% are seen a single time; about an eighth belongs to the top ten. Sequences were derived from peripheral blood, sampled on day 0 of AZD1222 vaccination. Every receptor here comes from an adult in good health. CDR3s include the opening cysteine and the closing phenylalanine or tryptophan. The D gene is left open where the match is weak.

J gene,V gene,CDR3 length,D gene,CDR3 protein
TRBJ1-1,TRBV11-2,17,-,CASSLDAAAGEGAEAFF
TRBJ2-5,TRBV19,14,TRBD2,CASSISSGGETQYF
TRBJ2-3,TRBV10-1,15,-,CASSVGQFITDTQYF
TRBJ2-3,TRBV5-5,16,TRBD2,CASNPRTSGVKGTQYF
TRBJ2-7,TRBV29-1,13,-,CSVEGGIFYEQYF
TRBJ1-1,TRBV6-2/TRBV6-3,14,-,CASSYGGLSTEAFF
TRBJ2-2,TRBV28,11,-,CASSLSGELFF
TRBJ1-1,TRBV4-1,15,TRBD1,CASSQRGQGDLEAFF
TRBJ2-7,TRBV18,13,TRBD1,CASSPTGGYEQYF
TRBJ1-3,TRBV5-1,15,-,CASSSGPSSGNTIYF
TRBJ1-4,TRBV2,15,-,CASSESRGGNEKLFF
TRBJ1-2,TRBV18,15,TRBD1,CASSPGTESNYGYTF
TRBJ1-2,TRBV5-4,13,-,CASSTPENYGYTF
TRBJ2-7,TRBV5-7,10,-,CASSLREQYF
TRBJ1-1,TRBV19,14,-,CATRVGGRSTEAFF
TRBJ1-3,TRBV30,13,-,CAWATGRGNTIYF
TRBJ2-7,TRBV12-5,12,TRBD1,CASAPDRGEQYF
TRBJ1-2,TRBV13,15,-,CASSLGGGGLRGYTF
TRBJ1-6,TRBV5-1,15,TRBD1,CASSGGQETNSPLHF
TRBJ1-1,TRBV18,14,-,CASSRRGDQTEAFF
TRBJ2-5,TRBV6-5,15,-,CASSYSDLYQETQYF
TRBJ1-1,TRBV11-2,11,-,CASSLAPEAFF
TRBJ1-3,TRBV7-8,16,-,CASSTRRGGSGNTIYF
TRBJ1-2,TRBV18,15,-,CASSPPQGVSYGYTF
TRBJ1-1,TRBV7-2,13,TRBD1,CASSSTGYSEAFF
TRBJ2-7,TRBV9,16,-,CASSVSQGSAFYEQYF
TRBJ2-7,TRBV2,15,-,CASSSTGGVYSEQYF
TRBJ2-1,TRBV11-2,14,TRBD1,CASSVDRADNEQFF
TRBJ2-1,TRBV27,12,-,CASSTGYNEQFF
TRBJ1-5,TRBV6-6,13,-,CASIRESNQPQHF
TRBJ2-7,TRBV27,15,-,CASRPLFRGSYEQYF
TRBJ1-2,TRBV27,14,-,CASSPAPWTAGYTF
TRBJ1-2,TRBV7-2,15,TRBD1,CASSLGDRGIYGYTF
TRBJ2-1,TRBV9,14,-,CASSVDLGAGEQFF
TRBJ1-6,TRBV30,14,TRBD1,CAWSVGGGGSPLHF
TRBJ2-5,TRBV7-9,14,TRBD2,CASSLLAGEETQYF
TRBJ1-1,TRBV7-3,14,TRBD1,CASSSGGMNTEAFF
TRBJ1-2,TRBV7-9,13,-,CASSLEDPYGYTF
TRBJ2-7,TRBV5-1,14,-,CASSSRDAPGEQYF
TRBJ2-7,TRBV7-2,15,-,CASSLGGGIIYEQYF
TRBJ1-5,TRBV19,16,-,CASSIGGGKGNQPQHF
TRBJ1-1,TRBV16,14,-,CASWPGAVGTEAFF
TRBJ1-3,TRBV3-1/TRBV3-2,15,-,CASSPTGLSGNTIYF
TRBJ2-7,TRBV19,14,TRBD1,CASSLGDRGYEQYF
TRBJ2-3,TRBV19,12,-,CASSISVDTQYF
TRBJ2-1,TRBV2,12,-,CASEGLIDEQFF
TRBJ2-1,TRBV6-2/TRBV6-3,15,TRBD1,CASSYPETGGYEQFF
TRBJ1-1,TRBV28,13,TRBD1,CASSKTGRVEAFF
TRBJ1-2,TRBV5-1,13,-,CASSLGAGAGYTF
TRBJ1-5,TRBV28,15,-,CASSSRGRSNQPQHF
TRBJ2-1,TRBV2,14,TRBD2,CASSRLAGEDEQFF
TRBJ1-1,TRBV12-3/TRBV12-4,13,-,CASSPDSRTEAFF
TRBJ2-1,TRBV11-3,15,TRBD2,CASSLGGGAAGEQFF
TRBJ2-2,TRBV5-1,16,TRBD1,CASSFTGGRDTGELFF
TRBJ2-4,TRBV6-1,17,-,CASSEPFGGQGKNIQYF
TRBJ1-1,TRBV29-1,12,-,CSVVGGNTEAFF
TRBJ1-1,TRBV29-1,13,TRBD1,CSPTRQGDTEAFF
TRBJ1-1,TRBV5-1,13,-,CASSLGQNSEAFF
TRBJ2-7,TRBV6-5,14,-,CASSYSPQGREQYF
TRBJ2-2,TRBV19,16,-,CASSPQGPQNTGELFF